One and the same sample provided the 32 T cell receptor beta chains below, sequenced in a study of blood T cells in healthy people across ages. The second PCR ran roughly 7 to 12 cycles with a sample-barcoded 5' primer and J-beta primers. TCRdb re-called the 5' RACE reads through MiXCR, storing one row per CDR3 protein. The data contain some 1.4 million distinct CDR3 sequences, roughly 40% of them seen just once; the ten biggest clones take up roughly 8.2%. Sequencing was performed on blood. The source of these receptors is a woman aged 18-29 years in good health.

The sample holds a few counts of this clonotype. The V gene is TRBV3-1, the J gene TRBJ2-1; 7 nucleotides agree with TRBD2. Unmatched junction bases numbered 7, after V lost 0 bases and J lost 2 bases. In germline, CDR1 is LGHDT, CDR2 YNNKEL (reference sequence). The CDR3 has 17 amino acids. The CDR3 protein is CASSQDRAGATYNEQFF. The DNA for the CDR3 is TGTGCCAGCAGCCAAGATCGGGCGGGAGCGACCTACAATGAGCAGTTCTTC.

The chain recombines TRBV20-1 with TRBJ1-2, with unresolved D. CDR1 is DFQATT and CDR2 is SNEGSKA in the germline V gene (reference sequence). This CDR3 has 13 residues. The V end lost 6 bases, the J end lost 0 bases, and 11 bases lay between the germline ends. The CDR3: CSATVAANYGYTF. The DNA of the CDR3 is TGCAGTGCCACCGTGGCAGCTAACTATGGCTACACCTTC.

CDR3: CAWSYDRDSPSYEQYF. CDR3 nucleotide sequence: TGTGCCTGGAGTTACGACCGGGACAGCCCCTCCTACGAGCAGTACTTC. The chain carries TRBV30 and TRBJ2-7, with 7 positions matching TRBD1. Germline V gene data show CDR1 as GTSNPN and CDR2 as SVGIG (reference sequence). The CDR3 totals 16 residues. J was trimmed by 0 bases and V by 2 bases; bases with no gene match: 10.

The chain couples TRBV20-1 to TRBJ2-7, with D possibly TRBD1 on 6 matching bases. Trimming removed 2 bases at V and 0 bases at J, with 11 bases between. CDR1 and CDR2 from the germline V gene are DFQATT and SNEGSKA (reference sequence). The CDR3 extends over 14 amino acids. The CDR3: CSARMQDSSYEQYF. The CDR3, as DNA: TGCAGTGCTAGAATGCAGGACAGCTCCTACGAGCAGTACTTC.

The chain carries TRBV6-6 and TRBJ2-1; 8 bases are shared with TRBD1. V lost 10 bases and J lost 7; bases outside the gene matches: 9. Germline V gene sequence: CDR1 MNHNY, CDR2 SVGAGI (reference sequence). The CDR3 runs to 13 residues. CDR3: CATGQGLYNEQFF. CDR3 nucleotides: TGTGCCACCGGACAGGGCTTGTATAATGAGCAGTTCTTC.

The J gene is TRBJ1-4, the V gene TRBV10-3, with D hard to call. This CDR3 spans 13 amino acids. V lost 6 bases and J lost 0, with 5 bases in between. The germline gives CDR1 ENHRY, CDR2 SYGVKD. The CDR3 DNA reads as TGTGCCATCAGAGGATCAACTAATGAAAAACTGTTTTTT. Translated, it gives CAIRGSTNEKLFF.

In its sample, this clonotype was seen a few times. The gene calls are TRBV28 and TRBJ2-3, with 9 positions matching TRBD1. Unmatched junction bases numbered 5, after V lost 2 bases and J lost 2 bases. The CDR3 runs to 16 residues. The germline CDR1 and CDR2 sequences are MDHEN and SYDVKM. The chain's CDR3 is CASSLGDRDYTDTQYF. CDR3 DNA sequence: TGTGCCAGCAGTTTAGGGGACAGGGACTACACAGATACGCAGTATTTT.

The chain joins TRBV4-1 to TRBJ1-5; weak D call: TRBD1 (5 bases). CDR3 length equals 16 residues. Trimming stripped 3 bases from V and 4 bases from J, with 16 bases between. Germline-derived CDR1 and CDR2 are MGHRA and YSYEKL. The CDR3 spells CASSHPGKGENQPQHF. CDR3 bases: TGCGCCAGCAGCCACCCAGGGAAAGGAGAGAATCAGCCCCAGCATTTT.

This clonotype was observed a few times. The chain links TRBV6-1 to TRBJ2-3; D gene uncertain. CDR1 is MNHNS and CDR2 is SASEGT in the germline V gene. The V end was cut by 6 bases, the J end by 2 bases, with 12 bases between. This CDR3 contains 14 residues. CDR3: CASRFPGLTDTQYF. CDR3 nucleotide sequence: TGTGCCAGCAGATTCCCGGGCCTCACAGATACGCAGTATTTT.

The genes are TRBV7-6 and TRBJ2-3, with D tentatively TRBD2 (5 bases). CDR1 and CDR2 from the germline V gene are SGHVS and FNYEAQ. The CDR3 contains 17 residues. Trimming cost V 1 base and J 1 base, with 15 bases left between them. The CDR3 DNA follows: TGTGCCAGCAGCTTAGTCGGAAATAGCGTGGGCACAGATACGCAGTATTTT. As protein: CASSLVGNSVGTDTQYF.

The V call is TRBV6-5, the J call TRBJ2-1; D not certain. Trimming pared 8 bases from V and 7 bases from J, leaving 21 bases between. The CDR3 is made up of 15 amino acids. Germline V gives CDR1 MNHEY, CDR2 SVGAGI. CDR3 in amino acids: CASGDFARLTNEQFF. CDR3 nucleotide sequence: TGTGCCAGCGGGGATTTTGCGAGGCTCACGAATGAGCAGTTCTTC.

The chain uses TRBV18 and TRBJ1-2, with a weak D call TRBD1 (5 bases). Trimming removed 2 bases from V and 4 bases from J, with 14 bases in between. The CDR3 consists of 15 residues. CDR1 is KGHSH and CDR2 is LQKENI in the germline V gene. CDR3 sequence (DNA): TGTGCCAGCTCACCAACCAGAGGGGATGGCTATGGCTACACCTTC. Translated, it gives CASSPTRGDGYGYTF.

This clonotype was counted between two and nine times. The chain couples TRBV20-1 to TRBJ2-7; 8 bases align to TRBD1. V lost 4 bases, J lost 0 bases, and 8 bases stayed unmatched. The CDR3 is 15 amino acids. Per the germline V gene, CDR1 is DFQATT and CDR2 is SNEGSKA (reference sequence). The CDR3 protein is CSAIDQGASSYEQYF. CDR3 DNA sequence: TGCAGTGCTATCGACCAGGGGGCCAGCTCCTACGAGCAGTACTTC.

This clonotype was observed a few times. V usage is TRBV4-1 and J usage is TRBJ2-7; no clear D. V lost 0 bases and J 3 bases, leaving 12 bases between the germline ends. The CDR3 has 15 residues. In germline, CDR1 is MGHRA, CDR2 YSYEKL. The CDR3 here is CASSQDRQRHYEQYF. In DNA, the CDR3 is TGCGCCAGCAGCCAAGATCGGCAGAGACACTACGAGCAGTACTTC.

V and J are TRBV9 and TRBJ2-5; 16 nucleotides agree with TRBD2. The length of the CDR3 is 17 residues. CDR1 is SGDLS and CDR2 is YYNGEE in the germline V gene. V trimming: 3 bases; J trimming: 4 bases; junction bases outside the gene matches: 6. CDR3 amino acids: CASSDGTSGGAVETQYF. CDR3 nucleotides: TGTGCCAGCAGCGATGGGACTAGCGGGGGGGCCGTAGAGACCCAGTACTTC.

The V call is TRBV9, the J call TRBJ2-2; unclear D gene. The CDR3 extends over 15 amino acids. Germline assignment: CDR1 SGDLS and CDR2 YYNGEE. V lost 0 bases and J 1 base, leaving 7 bases between the germline ends. CDR3 nucleotide sequence: TGTGCCAGCAGCGTAGGGGCAGGGAACACCGGGGAGCTGTTTTTT. This translates into CASSVGAGNTGELFF.

The rearrangement joins TRBV4-1 to TRBJ2-7, with D possibly TRBD2 on 5 matching bases. V lost 4 bases and J 3 bases, leaving 25 bases between the germline ends. The CDR3 is 18 residues long. Germline CDR1 and CDR2: MGHRA and YSYEKL. The CDR3 region is CASSPQKGSGTTLYEQYF. The CDR3 DNA sequence: TGCGCCAGCAGCCCACAAAAAGGGAGCGGAACAACGCTCTACGAGCAGTACTTC.

The rearrangement uses TRBV27 and TRBJ2-6; a possible D gene is TRBD2 (6 bases). The CDR3 is 15 residues long. Trimming took 8 bases from V and 0 from J, leaving 11 bases between them. CDR1 is MNHEY, CDR2 SMNVEV, per germline (reference sequence). CDR3 in amino acids: CASGAGSSGANVLTF. The CDR3 DNA reads as TGTGCCAGCGGCGCGGGGAGCTCTGGGGCCAACGTCCTGACTTTC. Together with reference TRBV27 and TRBJ2-6, the CDR3 gives the full variable domain: EAQVTQNPRYLITVTGKKLTVTCSQNMNHEYMSWYRQDPGLGLRQIYYSMNVEVTDKGDVPEGYKVSRKEKRNFPLILESPSPNQTSLYFCASGAGSSGANVLTFGAGSRLTVL.

The DNA for the CDR3 is TGCAGTGCTGGGCTTAATGAAAAACTGTTTTTT. This encodes CSAGLNEKLFF. V is TRBV20-1 and J is TRBJ1-4; D unclear. V was clipped by 5 bases and J by 4 bases, with 5 bases between them. Germline V gene lookup returns CDR1 DFQATT and CDR2 SNEGSKA (reference sequence). CDR3 length: 11 amino acids.

This clonotype occurred a few times. The chain is built from TRBV3-1 and TRBJ1-2, with 7 bases identical to TRBD1. Trimming took 1 base from V and 2 from J; bases not matched to a gene: 4. The CDR3 consists of 15 residues. The germline CDR1 and CDR2 sequences are LGHDT and YNNKEL (reference sequence). The CDR3 nucleotides read TGTGCCAGCAGCCAAGGTCTGGACAGGAACTATGGCTACACCTTC. As protein: CASSQGLDRNYGYTF. The complete variable domain, with remaining parts taken from reference TRBV3-1 and TRBJ1-2, reads DTAVSQTPKYLVTQMGNDKSIKCEQNLGHDTMYWYKQDSKKFLKIMFSYNNKELIINETVPNRFSPKSPDKAHLNLHINSLELGDSAVYFCASSQGLDRNYGYTFGSGTRLTVV.

This clonotype was recorded once. V is TRBV25-1 and J is TRBJ2-3; D is possibly TRBD1 (5 bases). Per the germline V gene, CDR1 is MGHDK and CDR2 is SYGVNS. V lost 2 bases, J lost 1 base, and 10 bases lay in between. This CDR3 contains 15 residues. Written as DNA, the CDR3 is TGTGCCAGCAGTGAAGGGGAAGGGGGCACAGATACGCAGTATTTT. This codes for CASSEGEGGTDTQYF.

This clonotype was observed many times. The chain couples TRBV7-2 to TRBJ2-1, with TRBD2 matching 11 bases. CDR3 length: 15 residues. With 4 bases clipped from V and 4 bases from J, the junction kept 3 bases outside the gene matches. Per germline, CDR1 SGHTA and CDR2 FQGNSA. The CDR3 bases are TGTGCCAGCAGCTCCGCTAGCGGGGGGTACAATGAGCAGTTCTTC. It encodes CASSSASGGYNEQFF.

This chain uses TRBV3-1 with TRBJ1-2, with TRBD1 as a possible D gene (6 bases). There are 15 residues in the CDR3. Trimming removed 3 bases at V and 7 bases at J, with 18 bases between. Germline-derived CDR1 and CDR2 are LGHDT and YNNKEL (reference sequence). The chain's CDR3 is CASSHLSTGHGGYTF. The DNA of the CDR3 is TGTGCCAGCAGCCACCTCTCCACGGGACACGGTGGCTACACCTTC.

This clonotype was seen more than once but under ten times. CDR3 residues: CASSYGFLVGELFF. CDR3 coding DNA: TGTGCCAGCAGTTATGGGTTTTTGGTCGGGGAGCTGTTTTTT. V and J are TRBV6-1 and TRBJ2-2; D ambiguous. The ends were cut back, 5 bases at V and 7 bases at J, with 14 bases in the middle. Germline V gene data show CDR1 as MNHNS and CDR2 as SASEGT. The CDR3 contains 14 residues.

This clonotype was observed a few times. The genes are TRBV10-3 and TRBJ2-5; 12 bases fit TRBD2. The CDR3 sequence is 15 residues long. The V and J ends lost 5 bases and 11 bases, in that order; junction bases with no gene match: 12. Germline V gives CDR1 ENHRY, CDR2 SYGVKD. CDR3 sequence: CAISSGTSGYNEQYF. Here the CDR3 DNA reads TGTGCCATCAGTTCCGGGACTAGCGGGTACAATGAGCAGTACTTC.

The chain has TRBV20-1 and TRBJ1-4; tentatively, D is TRBD1 (6 bases). V lost 4 bases and J lost 6, with 15 bases in between. This CDR3 is built from 14 residues. The germline CDR1 and CDR2 sequences are DFQATT and SNEGSKA (reference sequence). The CDR3 is CSAKPQGWDEKLFF. The CDR3 DNA reads as TGCAGTGCTAAACCGCAGGGGTGGGATGAAAAACTGTTTTTT.

The V call is TRBV4-1, the J call TRBJ2-5; the D gene is possibly TRBD2 (6 bases). The CDR3 is 19 residues long. With 1 base removed from V and 1 base from J, the gap between germline ends came to 22 bases. Germline V gene lookup returns CDR1 MGHRA and CDR2 YSYEKL. The CDR3 loop reads CASSQGRSGRGIFQETQYF. DNA for the CDR3: TGCGCCAGCAGCCAAGGCAGGTCGGGGCGGGGAATTTTCCAAGAGACCCAGTACTTC.

The chain uses TRBV27 and TRBJ2-2; no reliable D call. This CDR3 comprises 13 residues. Germline CDR1 is MNHEY and CDR2 is SMNVEV (reference sequence). The ends were cut back, 4 bases at V and 3 bases at J, with 6 bases in the middle. The chain's CDR3 is CASSCRDTGELFF. CDR3 coding DNA: TGTGCCAGCAGTTGCCGAGACACCGGGGAGCTGTTTTTT.

This clonotype was recorded at least ten times. The chain carries TRBV14 and TRBJ1-1; D remains unclear. V lost 2 bases and J 1 base, leaving 5 bases between the germline ends. The CDR3 is 13 amino acids. Germline assignment: CDR1 SGHDN and CDR2 FVKESK. The CDR3 DNA reads as TGTGCCAGCAGCCAACAACAGAACACTGAAGCTTTCTTT. Translated: CASSQQQNTEAFF.

The chain combines TRBV20-1 with TRBJ2-1; D remains ambiguous. This CDR3 comprises 12 residues. Germline CDR1 DFQATT, CDR2 SNEGSKA (reference sequence). The ends were cut back, 0 bases at V and 9 bases at J, with 9 bases in the middle. The CDR3 sequence is CSARDSAPEQFF. The CDR3 DNA reads as TGCAGTGCTAGAGATTCGGCTCCTGAGCAGTTCTTC.

At least ten counts were recorded for this clonotype. The chain recombines TRBV29-1 with TRBJ2-5; TRBD1 aligns across 9 bases. The V and J ends lost 7 bases and 3 bases, in that order; junction bases with no gene match: 9. In germline, CDR1 is SQVTM, CDR2 ANQGSEA. The CDR3 totals 14 residues. CDR3 coding DNA: TGCAGCGCTACTCCGGGACAGGGAAAAGAGACCCAGTACTTC. Amino acid sequence: CSATPGQGKETQYF.

The sample holds a few counts of this clonotype. This chain uses TRBV20-1 with TRBJ2-7; D unclear. The CDR3 length is 12 residues. V dropped 3 bases and J dropped 5 bases, with 11 bases sitting between them. CDR1 is DFQATT and CDR2 is SNEGSKA in the germline V gene (reference sequence). The CDR3 DNA follows: TGCAGTGCTAGTCTCCGGATCGACGAGCAGTACTTC. Translating gives CSASLRIDEQYF.